This TCR beta chain was sequenced for a study of T cell changes during pregnancy in multiple sclerosis. Clones were read by immunoSEQ multiplex PCR, and TCRdb kept only the in-frame ones, dropping some. The sample consists of tens of thousands of clones, 70% to 90% of them appearing once. This clone showed up just once. The same CDR3 also results from other DNA sequences found in this sample. Specimen: CD4+ T cells from peripheral blood mononuclear cells, collected in the first trimester of pregnancy. The sequence was obtained from a female donor in good health, enrolled as a control in a pregnancy study.

The CDR3 bases are TGCGCCAGCAGGGGTGCCGGGGGGGCTTTTGAGCAGTTCTTC. Encoded protein: CASRGAGGAFEQFF. The J gene is TRBJ2-1, the V gene TRBV10-2; 8 positions agree with TRBD2. V lost 6 bases, J lost 9 bases, and 10 bases stayed unmatched. Germline V gives CDR1 WSHSY, CDR2 SAAADI. This CDR3 comprises 14 residues.